Ten or more counts support the clone carrying this T cell receptor (beta chain). Assembly of TCR beta libraries relied on iRepertoire HTBI primers together with Arm-PCR of CDR3 regions. Each CDR3 protein gets one entry after TCRdb re-called the multiplex PCR reads with MiXCR. The table lists about 530,000 distinct CDR3 sequences, around 16% of them singletons. Noted time point: newly diagnosed GD, antithyroid drugs for less than 3 months. Extracted RNA from PBMCs served as the source of the TCR library. This sample is drawn from a study of regulatory T cells in long-lasting Graves disease. The CDR3 is 14 amino acids. Germline lookup yields CDR1 MNHEY and CDR2 SVGAGI. The V and J ends lost 0 bases and 4 bases respectively, with 9 bases between them. This sample was also put to use in a study of T cells in Graves' hyperthyroidism and ophthalmopathy.

The chain employs TRBV6-5 and TRBJ1-2, with D possibly matching TRBD1 (6 bases). The material was peripheral blood mononuclear cells (PBMCs), obtained at new diagnosis, from a patient treated with antithyroid drugs. This TCR was sampled from a woman in her forties or fifties with Graves disease. CDR3 sequence reads: CASSYSGQTYGYTF. DNA for the CDR3: TGTGCCAGCAGTTACTCAGGACAGACCTATGGCTACACCTTC.